The 22 T cell receptor beta chains given below trace back to one sample, sequenced in a study of T cell responses to AZD1222 COVID-19 vaccine. TCRdb keeps only in-frame clones here, not all; method: immunoSEQ multiplex PCR. Among about 86,000 clones, around 80% were seen once, and the ten largest hold roughly 21%. Here the sequenced sample was peripheral blood, taken on day 0 of AZD1222 vaccination. The receptors originated from an adult in good health.

This chain links TRBV5-6 with TRBJ2-7; TRBD2 agrees at 8 bases. This CDR3 is 15 amino acids long. Germline lookup yields CDR1 SGHDT and CDR2 YYEEEE. Trimming took 0 bases from V and 2 from J; bases not matched to a gene: 4. The chain's CDR3 is CASSLEGSGTYEQYF. The DNA for the CDR3 is TGTGCCAGCAGCTTGGAGGGTAGCGGGACCTACGAGCAGTACTTC.

The rearrangement links TRBV18 to TRBJ2-1, with 10 bases fitting TRBD2. CDR1 is KGHSH and CDR2 is LQKENI in the germline V gene. This CDR3 has 15 amino acids. Trimming at V came to 6 bases and at J to 10 bases, leaving 12 bases not matched to a gene. This chain's CDR3 is CASSIGLAGGSEQFF. The CDR3 coding sequence is TGTGCCAGCTCGATCGGGTTAGCGGGAGGAAGCGAGCAGTTCTTC.

This chain joins TRBV28 and TRBJ1-5; D not certain. V gave up 2 bases and J gave up 2 bases, with 16 bases separating them. Germline lookup yields CDR1 MDHEN and CDR2 SYDVKM. There are 17 residues in the CDR3. The CDR3 nucleotides read TGTGCCAGCAGTTTAGGAACCAGTGGAGGAGGCAATCAGCCCCAGCATTTT. This codes for CASSLGTSGGGNQPQHF.

V and J are TRBV4-1 and TRBJ2-3; D ambiguous. Looked up from germline, CDR1 is MGHRA and CDR2 is YSYEKL. Trimming took off 2 bases at V and 0 bases at J, with 6 bases between the two ends. The CDR3 runs to 14 residues. The CDR3 nucleotides read TGCGCCAGCAGCCAACTGACTAGCACAGATACGCAGTATTTT. Translated, it gives CASSQLTSTDTQYF.

The gene calls are TRBV18 and TRBJ2-2, with 9 bases that match TRBD2. CDR1 and CDR2 (germline): KGHSH, LQKENI. The CDR3 runs 17 residues. V gave up 2 bases and J gave up 4 bases; unmatched junction bases: 8. The CDR3, as DNA: TGTGCCAGCTCACCAGCGGTAGCGGGAGTCAGCACCGGGGAGCTGTTTTTT. Translating it yields CASSPAVAGVSTGELFF. Drawing the rest from reference TRBV18 and TRBJ2-2, the complete variable domain is NAGVMQNPRHLVRRRGQEARLRCSPMKGHSHVYWYRQLPEEGLKFMVYLQKENIIDESGMPKERFSAEFPKEGPSILRIQQVVRGDSAAYFCASSPAVAGVSTGELFFGEGSRLTVL.

The chain employs TRBV4-2 and TRBJ2-2; TRBD2 matches at 7 bases. V lost 1 base to trimming and J lost 4 bases; unmatched junction nucleotides: 6. The germline gives CDR1 LGHNA, CDR2 YNFKEQ. The CDR3 consists of 16 residues. The CDR3 DNA reads TGTGCCAGCAGCCAAGGGGCGGGAGCGGGCACCGGGGAGCTGTTTTTT. Translating it yields CASSQGAGAGTGELFF.

The V and J genes are TRBV5-1 and TRBJ1-4, with TRBD1 matching 9 bases. Germline trimming cut 4 bases from V and 3 bases from J; bases unmatched to any gene: 4. CDR3 size: 15 residues. Germline assignment: CDR1 SGHRS and CDR2 YFSETQ. CDR3 coding DNA: TGCGCCAGCAGCCCCGGGACAGGGCCTAATGAAAAACTGTTTTTT. This sequence encodes CASSPGTGPNEKLFF.

The V and J genes are TRBV15 and TRBJ1-2, with TRBD1 matching 9 bases. Germline lookup yields CDR1 LNHNV and CDR2 YYDKDF (reference sequence). The CDR3 has 16 amino acids. The V segment lost 5 bases and the J segment 2 bases; nucleotides outside the gene matches: 9. Written as DNA, the CDR3 is TGTGCCACCAGCGGCGGGACAGGGAGGGGGAACTATGGCTACACCTTC. Translation: CATSGGTGRGNYGYTF. Based on the CDR3 plus reference TRBV15 and TRBJ1-2, the full variable domain is DAMVIQNPRYQVTQFGKPVTLSCSQTLNHNVMYWYQQKSSQAPKLLFHYYDKDFNNEADTPDNFQSRRPNTSFCFLDIRSPGLGDTAMYLCATSGGTGRGNYGYTFGSGTRLTVV.

The sample holds one count of this clone. This chain connects TRBV5-6 to TRBJ1-1; D may be TRBD1 (6 bases). This CDR3 region has 14 residues. V was shortened by 5 bases and J by 4 bases, with 15 bases between the two germline ends. Germline V gives CDR1 SGHDT, CDR2 YYEEEE. The CDR3 DNA follows: TGTGCCAGCAGTAGAGGGGGGGCTATCACTGAAGCTTTCTTT. This encodes CASSRGGAITEAFF.

V usage is TRBV23-1 and J usage is TRBJ1-2, with D unresolved. TRBV23-1 is assigned to the ORF class and has an uncertain function. Trimming removed 7 bases at V and 7 bases at J, with 7 bases between. CDR3 length equals 10 residues. The CDR3 DNA reads as TGCGCCAGCACCTCTAGTGGCTACACCTTC. Its protein product is CASTSSGYTF.

The chain combines TRBV5-1 with TRBJ2-7; D not resolved. This CDR3 region has 14 residues. V shed 0 bases and J shed 5 bases, with 12 bases lying between them. Germline values: CDR1 SGHRS, CDR2 YFSETQ. CDR3 bases: TGCGCCAGCAGCTTGGCCGGAGAGTGGAACGAGCAGTACTTC. It yields the protein CASSLAGEWNEQYF.

V is TRBV7-9 and J is TRBJ2-7, with a weak D call TRBD2 (6 bases). The CDR3 spans 13 residues. Germline V gives CDR1 SEHNR, CDR2 FQNEAQ (reference sequence). Trimming removed 5 bases from V and 4 bases from J, with 12 bases in between. The CDR3 region is CASSVGLLYEQYF. The CDR3 DNA reads as TGTGCCAGCAGCGTGGGACTCCTGTACGAGCAGTACTTC.

Only one count was recorded for this clone. The chain links TRBV7-9 to TRBJ2-1; unclear D gene. CDR1 SEHNR and CDR2 FQNEAQ come from the germline V gene (reference sequence). The CDR3 has 13 amino acids. V gave up 1 base and J gave up 12 bases, with 13 bases separating them. For the CDR3, the DNA is TGTGCCAGCAGCTTAGGTTCGGGCGCTATGCAGTTCTTC. Its translation is CASSLGSGAMQFF.

This rearrangement joins TRBV6-1 to TRBJ2-3; TRBD2 aligns across 10 bases. This CDR3 is built from 16 residues. The ends lost 4 bases at V and 0 bases at J; junction bases unmatched: 4. The germline gives CDR1 MNHNS, CDR2 SASEGT. The CDR3 nucleotides are TGTGCCAGCAGTGTGGGACTAGCGCAGAGCACAGATACGCAGTATTTT. Translating gives CASSVGLAQSTDTQYF.

This clone was picked up one time. The chain combines TRBV12-3 or TRBV12-4 with TRBJ2-3; 7 bases match TRBD2. The CDR3 extends over 13 amino acids. V gave up 3 bases and J gave up 3 bases; unmatched junction bases: 0. The chain's CDR3 is CASSLRETDTQYF. CDR3 in DNA: TGTGCCAGCAGTTTGCGGGAGACAGATACGCAGTATTTT.

The rearrangement links TRBV7-8 to TRBJ2-7; TRBD2 aligns across 10 bases. Germline V gives CDR1 SGHVS, CDR2 FQNEAQ. With 2 bases clipped from V and 2 bases from J, the junction kept 12 bases outside the gene matches. The CDR3 consists of 18 residues. For the CDR3, the DNA is TGTGCCAGCAGCTTAAGTTCGGGGCTAGCGGGAGTCGCCTACGAGCAGTACTTC. It codes for CASSLSSGLAGVAYEQYF.

The chain is built from TRBV28 and TRBJ2-3, with D possibly matching TRBD2 (6 bases). The V end was cut by 6 bases, the J end by 0 bases, with 16 bases between. The CDR3 length is 16 residues. The germline V gene encodes CDR1 MDHEN and CDR2 SYDVKM. The chain's CDR3 is CASRGWGEPSTDTQYF. The CDR3 bases are TGTGCCAGCAGGGGGTGGGGGGAGCCTAGCACAGATACGCAGTATTTT.

The V and J genes are TRBV7-2 and TRBJ1-1, with D possibly TRBD1 on 5 matching bases. The V end was cut by 2 bases, the J end by 6 bases, with 19 bases between. The germline V gene has CDR1 SGHTA and CDR2 FQGNSA. This CDR3 comprises 16 residues. The CDR3 loop reads CASSLRSGALGAEAFF. CDR3 bases: TGTGCCAGCAGCTTAAGGTCTGGGGCCCTAGGAGCTGAAGCTTTCTTT.

Here the CDR3 reads CASSPTLSEQPQHF. DNA for the CDR3: TGTGCCAGCAGTCCCACACTGTCGGAGCAGCCCCAGCATTTT. The chain carries TRBV6-2 or TRBV6-3 and TRBJ1-5, with unresolved D. Germline V gene lookup returns CDR1 MNHEY and CDR2 SVGEGT. V was cut by 5 bases and J by 7 bases, with 15 bases left in between. The CDR3 contains 14 residues.

The chain is built from TRBV7-2 and TRBJ2-3; D is ambiguous. The CDR3 length is 12 residues. Germline V gene lookup returns CDR1 SGHTA and CDR2 FQGNSA. V dropped 7 bases and J dropped 2 bases, with 7 bases sitting between them. The CDR3 protein is CASTTFTDTQYF. CDR3 nucleotides: TGTGCCAGCACCACCTTCACAGATACGCAGTATTTT.

V and J are TRBV18 and TRBJ1-2, with TRBD1 matching 10 bases. J gave up 2 bases and V 3 bases, and 3 bases lay outside the gene matches. This CDR3 is 15 amino acids long. The germline V gene encodes CDR1 KGHSH and CDR2 LQKENI. The DNA for the CDR3 is TGTGCCAGCTCACCGGACAGGGGGAACAACTATGGCTACACCTTC. Translation gives CASSPDRGNNYGYTF.

This rearrangement joins TRBV2 to TRBJ1-4; D unclear. CDR1 SNHLY and CDR2 FYNNEI come from the germline V gene. This CDR3 has 13 residues. With 4 bases removed from V and 5 bases from J, the gap between germline ends came to 8 bases. Here the CDR3 DNA reads TGTGCCAGCAGTGGTGACGCAAATGAAAAACTGTTTTTT. Protein: CASSGDANEKLFF.